This T cell receptor (beta chain) is drawn from a study of spatial heterogeneity in lung cancer. Study results and limitations: Expanded intratumoral alpha and beta TCR counts tracked tumor mutation counts.

Time point denoted: sample taken at primary tumor resection. TCRdb reanalysed the 5' RACE reads using MiXCR and keeps one entry per CDR3 protein. The sample holds over 15,000 distinct CDR3 sequences, approximately 9.5% seen once. A few counts support this clonotype. Its antigen is still unknown. This beta chain is an off-target read within a library intended for alpha chains, so its frequency means little. This CDR3 spans 14 amino acids. The V and J ends lost 5 bases and 1 base, in that order; junction bases with no gene match: 5. Germline values: CDR1 SGHRS, CDR2 YFSETQ. Material: lung tumor tissue, obtained at surgery. The receptor comes from a female donor with early-stage non-small cell lung cancer. V is TRBV5-1 and J is TRBJ1-1; TRBD1 matches at 7 bases. The CDR3: CASRAGTANTEAFF. The CDR3 nucleotides read TGCGCCAGCAGGGCCGGGACAGCGAACACTGAAGCTTTCTTT. The full variable domain, with the rest looked up from reference TRBV5-1 and TRBJ1-1, is KAGVTQTPRYLIKTRGQQVTLSCSPISGHRSVSWYQQTPGQGLQFLFEYFSETQRNKGNFPGRFSGRQFSNSRSEMNVSTLELGDSALYLCASRAGTANTEAFFGQGTRLTVV.